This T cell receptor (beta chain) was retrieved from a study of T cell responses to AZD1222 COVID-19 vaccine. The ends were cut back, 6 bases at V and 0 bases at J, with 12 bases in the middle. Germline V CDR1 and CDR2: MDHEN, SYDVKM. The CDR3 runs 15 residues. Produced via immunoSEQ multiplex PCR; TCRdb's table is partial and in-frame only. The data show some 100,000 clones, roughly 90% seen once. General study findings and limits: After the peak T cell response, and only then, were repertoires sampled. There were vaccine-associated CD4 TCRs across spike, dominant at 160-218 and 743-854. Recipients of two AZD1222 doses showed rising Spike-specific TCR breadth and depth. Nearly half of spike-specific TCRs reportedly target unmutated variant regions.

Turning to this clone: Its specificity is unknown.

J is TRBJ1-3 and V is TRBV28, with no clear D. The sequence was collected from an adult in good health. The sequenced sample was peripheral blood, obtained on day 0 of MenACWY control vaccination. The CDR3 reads CASSLQPSSGNTIYF. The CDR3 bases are TGTGCCAGCAGCCTACAGCCCTCCTCTGGAAACACCATATATTTT.